Sequencing of this TCR beta chain was carried out in a study of cytomegalovirus exposure and HLA in healthy donors. This clone was seen only a few times. The antigen remains unidentified. This CDR3 is also generated by other DNA sequences in the sample. Study results and caveats: Sequencing likely generated an artifact that appeared as a cluster of highly shared sequence variants.

Both 60 Vbeta primers and 13 Jbeta primers went into the PCR. Clones were sequenced by immunoSEQ multiplex PCR, and TCRdb holds only the in-frame ones, with some missing. The profile covers 100,000 to 150,000 clones, with around four fifths appearing a single time and roughly 20% taken by the ten largest. Sequencing used PBMCs. The TCR was taken from a man between 18 and 35 years old in good health and CMV-seropositive.

The CDR3 protein is CASSPTGNYGYTF. CDR3 bases: TGTGCCAGCTCACCGACTGGAAACTATGGCTACACCTTC. The genes are TRBV18 and TRBJ1-2; D is undetermined. The germline V gene encodes CDR1 KGHSH and CDR2 LQKENI. CDR3 length: 13 amino acids. V lost 3 bases and J 2 bases, leaving 7 bases between the germline ends.